These 31 T cell receptor beta chains were all obtained from the same sample, sequenced in a study of T cells in Graves' hyperthyroidism and ophthalmopathy (dated by TCRdb to between 2018 and 2020). The protocol used for the library was multiplex PCR. Sequencing took place on an Illumina HiSeq 2000. The TCR beta CDR3 regions were amplified from the RNA transcripts. A first-round RT-PCR of the TCR CDR3 used the HTBI primer set with the Qiagen OneStep RT-PCR kit. TCRdb reprocessing: public reads trimmed at Q25 with fastp, clones called with MiXCR, in-frame beta chains kept. One record per CDR3 amino acid sequence lists the most common genes and DNA. The sample records fewer than 400,000 distinct CDR3 sequences, 15% to 17% of which are singletons. Around a quarter of the sample comes from the top ten. The sample was blood. The receptors stem from a woman under 30 with Graves' hyperthyroidism that later progressed to Graves' ophthalmopathy.

Many counts were recorded for this clonotype. The chain combines TRBV30 with TRBJ1-1; D is unclear. Per germline, CDR1 GTSNPN and CDR2 SVGIG (reference sequence). The V end lost 5 bases, the J end lost 0 bases, and 7 bases lay between the germline ends. The CDR3 runs to 12 residues. CDR3 protein: CAWFPLNTEAFF. For the CDR3, the DNA is TGTGCCTGGTTCCCTCTGAACACTGAAGCTTTCTTT.

This clonotype occurred many times. V gene TRBV20-1 combines with J gene TRBJ1-1; 7 bases line up with TRBD1. The ends lost 2 bases at V and 6 bases at J; junction bases unmatched: 9. There are 14 residues in the CDR3. Germline CDR1 and CDR2: DFQATT and SNEGSKA (reference sequence). The CDR3 nucleotides are TGCAGTGCTAGAACACAGACAGGGTGGGCTGAAGCTTTCTTT. Translated: CSARTQTGWAEAFF.

The table lists this clonotype with a few counts. The chain couples TRBV10-3 to TRBJ1-1, with 8 bases fitting TRBD1. Trimming at V came to 6 bases and at J to 1 base, leaving 1 base not matched to a gene. Germline lookup yields CDR1 ENHRY and CDR2 SYGVKD. The CDR3 has 13 amino acids. The CDR3 nucleotides are TGTGCCATCAGGGGACAGGAGAACACTGAAGCTTTCTTT. It specifies CAIRGQENTEAFF.

This clonotype has ten or more counts. The V gene is TRBV11-3, the J gene TRBJ2-1; D might be TRBD2 (6 bases). The ends were cut back, 1 base at V and 9 bases at J, with 10 bases in the middle. The CDR3 is 13 amino acids. Germline V gene lookup returns CDR1 SGHNT and CDR2 YENEEA. The CDR3 spells CASSLVGGGEQFF. CDR3 sequence (DNA): TGTGCCAGCAGCTTAGTGGGGGGAGGTGAGCAGTTCTTC. Drawing the rest from reference TRBV11-3 and TRBJ2-1, the complete variable domain is EAGVVQSPRYKIIEKKQPVAFWCNPISGHNTLYWYLQNLGQGPELLIRYENEEAVDDSQLPKDRFSAERLKGVDSTLKIQPAELGDSAVYLCASSLVGGGEQFFGPGTRLTVL.

The V and J genes are TRBV30 and TRBJ2-7; 10 nucleotides align to TRBD1. The CDR3 is made up of 11 amino acids. V shed 5 bases, J shed 9 bases, and the junction held 4 bases outside the gene matches. Germline-derived CDR1 and CDR2 are GTSNPN and SVGIG (reference sequence). CDR3 nucleotides: TGTGCCTGGGGGACAGGGGCCGGGCAGTACTTC. Protein sequence: CAWGTGAGQYF.

As to this clonotype: A clone one base away is much larger, so this may be a read error. The gene calls are TRBV27 and TRBJ1-6, with 7 bases aligning to TRBD1. Per germline, CDR1 MNHEY and CDR2 SMNVEV (reference sequence). V trimming: 7 bases; J trimming: 6 bases; junction bases outside the gene matches: 12. The CDR3 contains 16 residues. CDR3: CASKLDRRSRNSPLHF. The CDR3 nucleotides are TGTGCCAGCAAACTGGACAGGAGAAGTCGTAATTCACCCCTCCACTTT.

This clonotype was seen a handful of times. The chain carries TRBV6-5 and TRBJ2-7; D remains ambiguous. The length of the CDR3 is 15 residues. Germline V gene lookup returns CDR1 MNHEY and CDR2 SVGAGI. V dropped 2 bases and J dropped 8 bases, with 19 bases sitting between them. The CDR3 DNA reads TGTGCCAGCAGTTACGTGGGCAAGGCGGACGACAAGCAGTACTTC. Translated, it gives CASSYVGKADDKQYF.

This clonotype was picked up many times. The chain carries TRBV6-1 and TRBJ2-7; TRBD1 aligns across 9 bases. The V gene end was trimmed by 7 bases and the J gene end by 4 bases; junction bases not matched to a gene: 11. Germline CDR1 is MNHNS and CDR2 is SASEGT. There are 15 residues in the CDR3. The CDR3 nucleotides read TGTGCCAGCACCACCTCGGGGACAGGGAGGTACGAGCAGTACTTC. It yields the protein CASTTSGTGRYEQYF.

This clonotype occurred a few times. Mismatch with germline at one junction end may stem from a read error. V usage is TRBV2 and J usage is TRBJ2-6, with TRBD2 matching 9 bases. The CDR3 covers 14 residues. Per germline, CDR1 SNHLY and CDR2 FYNNEI. The CDR3 protein is CASKREAGANALTF. CDR3 sequence (DNA): TGTGCCAGCAAGCGGGAGGCGGGGGCCAACGCCCTGACTTTC. Using reference TRBV2 and TRBJ2-6 for the parts outside the CDR3, the full variable domain is EPEVTQTPSHQVTQMGQEVILRCVPISNHLYFYWYRQILGQKVEFLVSFYNNEISEKSEIFDDQFSVERPDGSNFTLKIRSTKLEDSAMYFCASKREAGANALTFGAGSRLTVL.

The chain links TRBV11-2 to TRBJ2-1, with 13 bases fitting TRBD2. Germline V lookup: CDR1 SGHAT, CDR2 FQNNGV. The CDR3 is 18 amino acids. V was pared by 2 bases and J by 5 bases, with 9 bases of the junction left unmatched. The CDR3 reads CASSLTLPGTSGNNEQFF. The DNA of the CDR3 is TGTGCCAGCAGCTTAACTTTACCGGGGACTAGCGGGAACAATGAGCAGTTCTTC.

This clonotype was picked up many times. The genes are TRBV10-3 and TRBJ1-5, with D perhaps TRBD1 (5 bases). V shed 8 bases and J shed 3 bases, with 17 bases lying between them. CDR1 is ENHRY, CDR2 SYGVKD, per germline. The CDR3 has 15 amino acids. The DNA of the CDR3 is TGTGCCATCTGGGGGGGAGGGGCAAACAATCAGCCCCAGCATTTT. This encodes CAIWGGGANNQPQHF.

This chain joins TRBV7-9 and TRBJ2-7; D possibly corresponds to TRBD2 (5 bases). In germline, CDR1 is SEHNR, CDR2 FQNEAQ (reference sequence). The V end lost 4 bases, the J end lost 7 bases, and 23 bases lay between the germline ends. This CDR3 has 16 residues. CDR3 region: CASSSADSLSYNEQYF. DNA for the CDR3: TGTGCCAGCAGCTCCGCGGACTCTCTCTCCTACAATGAGCAGTACTTC. Full variable domain (outside the CDR3, taken from reference TRBV7-9 and TRBJ2-7): DTGVSQNPRHKITKRGQNVTFRCDPISEHNRLYWYRQTLGQGPEFLTYFQNEAQLEKSRLLSDRFSAERPKGSFSTLEIQRTEQGDSAMYLCASSSADSLSYNEQYFGPGTRLTVT.

V usage is TRBV4-1 and J usage is TRBJ2-3; TRBD1 might be the D (5 bases). Between the trimmed V and J ends, which lost 1 base and 2 bases, there was a span of 13 bases. Germline V gene sequence: CDR1 MGHRA, CDR2 YSYEKL. This CDR3 has 16 amino acids. CDR3 region: CASSQAGLDHTDTQYF. CDR3 DNA: TGCGCCAGCAGCCAAGCAGGGCTGGATCACACAGATACGCAGTATTTT.

This chain connects TRBV4-1 to TRBJ2-2; D call uncertain. The CDR3 has 15 amino acids. The germline V gene encodes CDR1 MGHRA and CDR2 YSYEKL. Trimming removed 3 bases at V and 1 base at J, with 9 bases between. CDR3 nucleotide sequence: TGCGCCAGCAGCCAGGCGGACGGGAACACCGGGGAGCTGTTTTTT. Protein product: CASSQADGNTGELFF.

In its sample, this clonotype was seen many times. The chain employs TRBV9 and TRBJ2-1; 14 bases line up with TRBD2. V was pared by 7 bases and J by 7 bases, with 13 bases of the junction left unmatched. Per the germline V gene, CDR1 is SGDLS and CDR2 is YYNGEE. The CDR3 runs to 17 residues. CDR3 amino acids: CASAGTSGSPTGNEQFF. The DNA of the CDR3 is TGTGCCAGCGCTGGGACTAGCGGGAGCCCGACGGGGAATGAGCAGTTCTTC.

This clonotype was observed many times. The CDR3 loop is CASRGGTAVSGANVLTF. CDR3 in DNA: TGTGCCAGCAGAGGAGGGACAGCAGTCTCTGGGGCCAACGTCCTGACTTTC. This chain links TRBV27 with TRBJ2-6; TRBD1 might be the D (7 bases). The CDR3 contains 17 residues. CDR1 MNHEY and CDR2 SMNVEV come from the germline V gene (reference sequence). Trimming left V 6 bases short and J 0 bases short, with 15 bases between.

This clonotype was recorded at least ten times. The chain has TRBV20-1 and TRBJ2-1; 8 bases agree with TRBD1. The germline gives CDR1 DFQATT, CDR2 SNEGSKA (reference sequence). Trimming cost V 3 bases and J 3 bases; bases outside gene matches: 4. The CDR3 consists of 14 residues. CDR3 sequence reads: CSARGGQDYNEQFF. The CDR3 bases are TGCAGTGCTAGGGGGGGACAGGACTACAATGAGCAGTTCTTC.

This clonotype was detected a few times. A clone one base away is much larger, so this may be a read error. The CDR3 DNA follows: TGTGCCAGCAGCCAAACGGACAGGTACTATGGCTACACCTTC. It is translated as CASSQTDRYYGYTF. The rearrangement links TRBV14 to TRBJ1-2; 7 nucleotides line up with TRBD1. Germline V gene sequence: CDR1 SGHDN, CDR2 FVKESK. With 2 bases clipped from V and 3 bases from J, the junction kept 3 bases outside the gene matches. The CDR3 has 14 residues.

This clonotype was seen ten or more times. V is TRBV11-2 and J is TRBJ2-1; 7 nucleotides align to TRBD2. The CDR3 length is 13 residues. Germline CDR1 and CDR2: SGHAT and FQNNGV. Trimming took 5 bases from V and 5 from J; bases not matched to a gene: 3. The CDR3 loop reads CASSEGLNNEQFF. DNA of the CDR3: TGTGCCAGCAGCGAGGGACTAAACAATGAGCAGTTCTTC.

The table lists this clonotype with many counts. This chain uses TRBV7-9 with TRBJ2-7, with 16 bases that match TRBD2. The trim removed 1 base at V and 5 bases at J, leaving 17 bases unmatched. Germline V gene sequence: CDR1 SEHNR, CDR2 FQNEAQ (reference sequence). The CDR3 covers 21 residues. The CDR3 loop is CASSLGGTSGRAHSNYDEQYF. The CDR3 coding sequence is TGTGCCAGCAGCTTAGGGGGGACTAGCGGGAGGGCGCACTCCAACTACGACGAGCAGTACTTC.

V usage is TRBV24-1 and J usage is TRBJ2-1; 8 bases are shared with TRBD1. CDR1 is KGHDR, CDR2 SFDVKD, per germline. Trimming at V came to 7 bases and at J to 5 bases, leaving 6 bases not matched to a gene. CDR3 length: 14 residues. CDR3 region: CATRNQGANNEQFF. CDR3 nucleotides: TGTGCCACCAGAAACCAGGGGGCTAACAATGAGCAGTTCTTC.

This clonotype has a handful of counts. The V gene is TRBV20-1, the J gene TRBJ2-7; TRBD2 matches at 7 bases. The CDR3 spans 15 residues. From germline, CDR1 is DFQATT and CDR2 SNEGSKA (reference sequence). V lost 2 bases and J lost 5; bases outside the gene matches: 12. DNA of the CDR3: TGCAGTGCTAGATCCCCGCAAGGCGGGGGAAACGAGCAGTACTTC. It yields the protein CSARSPQGGGNEQYF.

This clonotype has at least ten counts. This chain links TRBV28 with TRBJ2-7; D not certain. V was pared by 4 bases and J by 2 bases, with 21 bases between. This CDR3 region has 17 residues. The germline CDR1 and CDR2 sequences are MDHEN and SYDVKM. The CDR3 region is CASSSPSLSLSTYEQYF. The CDR3 DNA reads as TGTGCCAGCAGTTCCCCCTCCTTGAGTCTTAGTACCTACGAGCAGTACTTC.

The chain links TRBV19 to TRBJ1-1, with D possibly matching TRBD1 (5 bases). CDR1 is LNHDA and CDR2 is SQIVND in the germline V gene (reference sequence). This CDR3 has 13 residues. V shed 7 bases and J shed 3 bases, with 12 bases lying between them. CDR3 sequence reads: CASMDGGDTEAFF. The CDR3 nucleotides are TGTGCCAGTATGGATGGGGGTGACACTGAAGCTTTCTTT.

This clonotype was observed at least ten times. This CDR3 is CASSFGGLAAADTQYF. The CDR3 nucleotides are TGTGCCAGCAGCTTCGGGGGACTAGCGGCCGCAGATACGCAGTATTTT. This sequence joins TRBV7-9 and TRBJ2-3, with TRBD2 matching over 11 bases. V was clipped by 3 bases and J by 4 bases; unmatched bases: 6. Germline V gives CDR1 SEHNR, CDR2 FQNEAQ (reference sequence). The CDR3 is 16 amino acids.

This rearrangement joins TRBV7-6 to TRBJ2-1; 14 bases agree with TRBD2. The CDR3 length is 19 residues. Trimming removed 5 bases from V and 2 bases from J; junction bases left unmatched: 11. Germline assignment: CDR1 SGHVS and CDR2 FNYEAQ. The CDR3, as DNA: TGTGCCAGCAGCATTTTAGCGGGACTAGCGGGAGTCCCCTACAATGAGCAGTTCTTC. This codes for CASSILAGLAGVPYNEQFF.

This clonotype was counted ten times or more. The chain couples TRBV20-1 to TRBJ2-3; D is unclear. Germline CDR1 is DFQATT and CDR2 is SNEGSKA (reference sequence). The CDR3 sequence is 13 residues long. The CDR3 nucleotides are TGCAGCCCCCCAGGTCTCTCCCCAGATACGCAGTATTTT. It is translated as CSPPGLSPDTQYF.

This clonotype has ten or more counts. This rearrangement joins TRBV6-1 to TRBJ1-6, with 12 bases identical to TRBD1. V shed 6 bases and J 10 bases; nucleotides not matched to a gene: 10. The CDR3 totals 16 residues. Germline CDR1 and CDR2: MNHNS and SASEGT. The CDR3 DNA is TGTGCCAGCAGACGTCCCGGGACAGGGGGCCTATCACCCCTCCACTTT. Encoded protein: CASRRPGTGGLSPLHF.

In this sample, this clonotype turned up many times. This chain connects TRBV28 to TRBJ2-5; possibly TRBD1 or TRBD2 for D (6 bases each). The germline V gene has CDR1 MDHEN and CDR2 SYDVKM. This CDR3 is built from 17 residues. V lost 6 bases to trimming and J lost 4 bases, with 24 bases between them. The CDR3 sequence is CASSPLYEGGFVETQYF. The CDR3 region has the DNA TGTGCCAGCAGCCCTCTGTACGAGGGGGGTTTTGTAGAGACCCAGTACTTC.

This clonotype was seen a handful of times. The V gene is TRBV9, the J gene TRBJ2-5; no firm D call. V was clipped by 0 bases and J by 1 base, with 10 bases between them. The CDR3 is made up of 15 amino acids. The germline gives CDR1 SGDLS, CDR2 YYNGEE. This CDR3 reads CASSVGGSLQETQYF. CDR3 nucleotides: TGTGCCAGCAGCGTAGGGGGTTCCCTCCAAGAGACCCAGTACTTC.

The table lists this clonotype with many counts. The chain couples TRBV7-9 to TRBJ1-1; 7 positions match TRBD1. Germline CDR1 reads SEHNR; CDR2 reads FQNEAQ (reference sequence). V gave up 6 bases and J gave up 5 bases; unmatched junction bases: 9. This CDR3 is 14 amino acids long. The CDR3 DNA sequence: TGTGCCAGCAGGTTAAAGGGGGCGGAAACTGAAGCTTTCTTT. It yields the protein CASRLKGAETEAFF. The whole variable domain, filled in from reference TRBV7-9 and TRBJ1-1, reads DTGVSQNPRHKITKRGQNVTFRCDPISEHNRLYWYRQTLGQGPEFLTYFQNEAQLEKSRLLSDRFSAERPKGSFSTLEIQRTEQGDSAMYLCASRLKGAETEAFFGQGTRLTVV.